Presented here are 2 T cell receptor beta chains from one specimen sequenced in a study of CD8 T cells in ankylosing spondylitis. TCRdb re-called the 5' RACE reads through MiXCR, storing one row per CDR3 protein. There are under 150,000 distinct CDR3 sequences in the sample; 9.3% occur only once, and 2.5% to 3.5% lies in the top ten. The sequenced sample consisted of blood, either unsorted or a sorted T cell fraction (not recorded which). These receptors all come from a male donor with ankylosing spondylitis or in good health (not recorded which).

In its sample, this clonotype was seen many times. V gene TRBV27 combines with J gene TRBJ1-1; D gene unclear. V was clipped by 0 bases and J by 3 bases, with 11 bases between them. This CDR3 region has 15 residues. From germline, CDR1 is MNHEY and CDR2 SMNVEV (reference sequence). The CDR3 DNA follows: TGTGCCAGCAGTTTATCGGGCCCGGTCTACACTGAAGCTTTCTTT. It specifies CASSLSGPVYTEAFF.

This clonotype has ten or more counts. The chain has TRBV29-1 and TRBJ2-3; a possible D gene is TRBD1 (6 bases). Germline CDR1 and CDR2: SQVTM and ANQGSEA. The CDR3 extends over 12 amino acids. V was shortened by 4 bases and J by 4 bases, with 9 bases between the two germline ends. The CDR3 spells CSVVQGPDTQYF. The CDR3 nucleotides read TGCAGCGTTGTTCAGGGGCCAGATACGCAGTATTTT.